The rows below give T cell receptor beta chains drawn from one sample of a study of blood T cell repertoires in COVID-19. The assay was immunoSEQ multiplex PCR, and TCRdb's table has in-frame clones only and misses some. Among roughly 200,000 clones listed, more than 80% were seen once. Specimen: peripheral blood. Source of these receptors: an older woman with acute or convalescent COVID-19. Each CDR3 is given with its conserved first and last residue. The D gene is left open where the match is weak. A clone size is listed for some rows: how often the clone was seen (once, few, many), or a class if it is expanded.

V	size	D	J	DNA	CDR3
TRBV5-1	.	TRBD2	TRBJ2-7	TGCGCCAGCAGCGGAGGGACTAGCGGGTTCTACGAGCAGTACTTC	CASSGGTSGFYEQYF
TRBV5-1	.	.	TRBJ2-3	TGCGCCAGCAGCAGATCAGGAGATACGCAGTATTTT	CASSRSGDTQYF
TRBV28	.	TRBD1	TRBJ2-2	TGTGCCAGCAGCCTTAACAGGGGGCGCGGCGGGGAGCTGTTTTTT	CASSLNRGRGGELFF
TRBV9	few	.	TRBJ2-1	TGTGCCAGCAGCGTAGCTGCTAGCGCCTCCTACAATGAGCAGTTCTTC	CASSVAASASYNEQFF
TRBV5-1	.	TRBD2	TRBJ2-5	TGCGCCAGCAGCTACCCGGGGGGGGAGACCCAGTACTTC	CASSYPGGETQYF
TRBV7-9	once	TRBD1	TRBJ1-3	TGTGCCAGCAGCTTCGGGACAGGCCTAGATGGAAACACCATATATTTT	CASSFGTGLDGNTIYF
TRBV3-1/TRBV3-2	few	.	TRBJ1-2	TGTGCCAGCAGCCAGAGACGGGACTGGGACTATGGCTACACCTTC	CASSQRRDWDYGYTF
TRBV6-5	.	.	TRBJ2-1	TGTGCCAGCAGTTACATGGGGCATTCTTTCCATGAGCAGTTCTTC	CASSYMGHSFHEQFF
TRBV6-6	.	.	TRBJ2-5	TGTGCCAGCATTCAGGGCGCGACCAAAGAGACCCAGTACTTC	CASIQGATKETQYF
TRBV7-2	.	TRBD1	TRBJ1-4	TGTGCCAGCAGCTTAGCGACAGGGGAAAATGAAAAACTGTTTTTT	CASSLATGENEKLFF
TRBV6-1	.	TRBD2	TRBJ2-1	TGTGCCAGCAGTGAAGCGAGCGGACTAGCGGTTGCCAGGAAGCAGTTCTTC	CASSEASGLAVARKQFF
TRBV18	.	TRBD1	TRBJ1-5	TGTGCCAGCTCAGCAGGCGGACAGGGTCTTAATCAGCCCCAGCATTTT	CASSAGGQGLNQPQHF
TRBV11-2	.	TRBD2	TRBJ2-5	TGTGCCAGCAGCTTAGTTTCGGGAGGGCCCGGAGAGACCCAGTACTTC	CASSLVSGGPGETQYF
TRBV5-1	.	TRBD1	TRBJ1-5	TGCGCCAGCAGCTTGGACGGGACAGGGTACCCTCAGCCCCAGCATTTT	CASSLDGTGYPQPQHF
TRBV6-5	.	.	TRBJ1-1	TGTGCCAGCAGTTACTCGGGGGGAAACACTGAAGCTTTCTTT	CASSYSGGNTEAFF
TRBV6-1	.	.	TRBJ1-5	TGTGCCAGCAGTGAATTTGTTAGGGGAATGGATCAGCCCCAGCATTTT	CASSEFVRGMDQPQHF
TRBV5-1	.	.	TRBJ1-1	TGCGCCAGCAGCTTGGTGGCAGGGCTGAACACTGAAGCTTTCTTT	CASSLVAGLNTEAFF
TRBV19	.	.	TRBJ2-5	TGTGCCAGTGGACAGAAGGTTGGAGAGACCCAGTACTTC	CASGQKVGETQYF
TRBV27	.	.	TRBJ2-3	TGTGCCAGCAGTTTATTGGGCAGGGTAGGCACAGATACGCAGTATTTT	CASSLLGRVGTDTQYF
TRBV4-2	.	.	TRBJ1-1	TGTGCCAGCACCCTGGGGAGATCGAACACTGAAGCTTTCTTT	CASTLGRSNTEAFF
TRBV19	.	.	TRBJ1-1	TGTGCCAGTAGTGCCTTCAGGGAGGGCACTGAAGCTTTCTTT	CASSAFREGTEAFF
TRBV28	.	.	TRBJ2-7	TGTGCCAGCAGTTCAGGGAACTCCTACGAGCAGTACTTC	CASSSGNSYEQYF
TRBV6-5	.	TRBD1	TRBJ2-1	TGTGCCAGCACAGGGGGCCTGGGCAATGAGCAGTTCTTC	CASTGGLGNEQFF
TRBV6-1	.	TRBD1	TRBJ2-1	TGTGCCAGCAGTGCCTGGACCTGGACAGGGGACAATGAGCAGTTCTTC	CASSAWTWTGDNEQFF
TRBV27	.	.	TRBJ1-5	TGTGCCAGCAGGGCCGCGGGGGCGCAGGGCAATCAGCCCCAGCATTTT	CASRAAGAQGNQPQHF
TRBV10-3	.	.	TRBJ1-2	TGTGCCATCAGTGAGTCTCGGGGGGGGCTCCCATACGGCTACACCTTC	CAISESRGGLPYGYTF
TRBV19	.	TRBD1	TRBJ1-2	TGTGCCAGTAGTATAGGGCAGGGGGCGAACTATGGCTACACCTTC	CASSIGQGANYGYTF
TRBV19	.	.	TRBJ1-1	TGTGCCAGTAGGAAGGTAGGGGTCTCGAACACTGAAGCTTTCTTT	CASRKVGVSNTEAFF
TRBV18	.	.	TRBJ2-2	TGTGCCAGCTCACCAAAGGTCGGGAGTGAGAACACCGGGGAGCTGTTTTTT	CASSPKVGSENTGELFF
TRBV28	.	TRBD1	TRBJ2-1	TGTGCCAGCATGACAGGGAGCCCCTACAATGAGCAGTTCTTC	CASMTGSPYNEQFF
TRBV3-1/TRBV3-2	.	TRBD2	TRBJ2-7	TGTGCCAGCAGCCAGGCCCTAGCGGGAGTGTCTGGCGAGCAGTACTTC	CASSQALAGVSGEQYF
TRBV28	.	TRBD1	TRBJ2-7	TGTGCCAGCACCCCTTCGGGACAGGGCACCTACGAGCAGTACTTC	CASTPSGQGTYEQYF
TRBV25-1	once	.	TRBJ1-5	TGTGCCAGCAAGGGGGAGAGAGACAATCAGCCCCAGCATTTT	CASKGERDNQPQHF
TRBV7-2	.	.	TRBJ1-3	TGTGCCAGCACCCAAAACTCTGGAAACACCATATATTTT	CASTQNSGNTIYF
TRBV3-1/TRBV3-2	.	TRBD1	TRBJ1-1	TGTGCCAGCAGCCCGTCCGACAGGGTGAGAACTGAAGCTTTCTTT	CASSPSDRVRTEAFF
TRBV27	once	.	TRBJ1-3	TGTGCCAGCAGTTCCCACGCCGCGGGGCTAGTATATTTT	CASSSHAAGLVYF
TRBV6-5	.	TRBD2	TRBJ2-3	TGTGCCACCCGGGACTCGGGGGGAGGTACGCAGTATTTT	CATRDSGGGTQYF
TRBV27	.	TRBD2	TRBJ2-7	TGTGCCAGCGGCCCTGGGACTAGCGCCTACGAGCAGTACTTC	CASGPGTSAYEQYF
TRBV28	.	.	TRBJ1-5	TGTGCCAGCAACTTAATCAGGGGCATTAATCAGCCCCAGCATTTT	CASNLIRGINQPQHF
TRBV13	.	.	TRBJ2-7	TGTGCCAGCAGCTTGGGGGCGGCGTCCTACGAGCAGTACTTC	CASSLGAASYEQYF
TRBV6-5	.	TRBD1	TRBJ1-5	TGTGCCAGCCGAGTTGGGACAGGGGGGCAGCCCCAGCATTTT	CASRVGTGGQPQHF
TRBV2	.	.	TRBJ2-7	TGTGCCAGCAGTGAAGCGCTGAGGACTTCCGAGCAGTACTTC	CASSEALRTSEQYF
TRBV5-1	.	TRBD1	TRBJ1-4	TGCGCCAGCAGCCCTATCCCTGGGACAGGATTACGCCAGGAAAAACTGTTTTTT	CASSPIPGTGLRQEKLFF
TRBV3-1/TRBV3-2	.	.	TRBJ2-2	TGTGCCAGCAGCCATTCGGGGGAGCTGTTTTTT	CASSHSGELFF
TRBV5-5	.	TRBD2	TRBJ2-5	TGTGCCAGCAGCCTAAATGCACTAGCGGGGCGGGAGACCCAGTACTTC	CASSLNALAGRETQYF
TRBV7-3	.	.	TRBJ2-5	TGTGCCAGCAGCGCAGGGGCGTCGGTAAAAGAGACCCAGTACTTC	CASSAGASVKETQYF
TRBV25-1	.	TRBD1	TRBJ1-1	TGTGCCAGGAAACGACAGGGGGTGGACACTGAAGCTTTCTTT	CARKRQGVDTEAFF
TRBV24-1	.	TRBD1	TRBJ2-5	TGTGCCACCAGCCCTACAGGGGTCCAAGAGACCCAGTACTTC	CATSPTGVQETQYF
TRBV30	.	TRBD1	TRBJ1-2	TGTGCCTGGAGTGCGAACAGGGGGCACGGCTACACCTTC	CAWSANRGHGYTF
TRBV20-1	.	.	TRBJ1-1	TGCAGTGCTAGTCAGGGGCTGAACACTGAAGCTTTCTTT	CSASQGLNTEAFF
TRBV21-1	few	.	TRBJ1-3	TGTGCCAGCAGCAAACCCGACAAGGGACAGATAAACACCATATATTTT	CASSKPDKGQINTIYF
TRBV9	.	TRBD1	TRBJ2-1	TGTGCCAGCAGCGAGGGACAGGGGTTGTACAATGAGCAGTTCTTC	CASSEGQGLYNEQFF
TRBV28	.	TRBD1	TRBJ1-2	TGTGCCAGCAGCACGACAGGGGCTGTTGGCTACACCTTC	CASSTTGAVGYTF
TRBV19	.	TRBD2	TRBJ2-5	TGTGCCAGTAGGGAAGCGGGAGGGCCGGAGACCCAGTACTTC	CASREAGGPETQYF
TRBV18	.	TRBD1	TRBJ1-2	TGTGCCAGCTCACCAAGGACAGGTTATGGCTACACCTTC	CASSPRTGYGYTF